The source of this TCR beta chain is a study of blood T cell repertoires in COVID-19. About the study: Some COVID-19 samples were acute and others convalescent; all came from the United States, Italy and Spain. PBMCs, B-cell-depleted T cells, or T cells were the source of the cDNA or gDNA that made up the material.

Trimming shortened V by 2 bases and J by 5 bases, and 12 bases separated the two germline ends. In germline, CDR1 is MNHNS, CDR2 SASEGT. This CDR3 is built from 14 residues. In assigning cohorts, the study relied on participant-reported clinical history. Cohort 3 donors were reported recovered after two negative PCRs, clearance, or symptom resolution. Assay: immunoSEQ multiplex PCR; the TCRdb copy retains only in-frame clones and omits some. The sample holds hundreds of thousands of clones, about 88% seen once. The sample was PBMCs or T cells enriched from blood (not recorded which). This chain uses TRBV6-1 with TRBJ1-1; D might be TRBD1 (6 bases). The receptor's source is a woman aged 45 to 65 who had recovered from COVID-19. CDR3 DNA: TGTGCCAGCAGTGAAAACAGGGTTTCGACTGAAGCTTTCTTT. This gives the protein CASSENRVSTEAFF.